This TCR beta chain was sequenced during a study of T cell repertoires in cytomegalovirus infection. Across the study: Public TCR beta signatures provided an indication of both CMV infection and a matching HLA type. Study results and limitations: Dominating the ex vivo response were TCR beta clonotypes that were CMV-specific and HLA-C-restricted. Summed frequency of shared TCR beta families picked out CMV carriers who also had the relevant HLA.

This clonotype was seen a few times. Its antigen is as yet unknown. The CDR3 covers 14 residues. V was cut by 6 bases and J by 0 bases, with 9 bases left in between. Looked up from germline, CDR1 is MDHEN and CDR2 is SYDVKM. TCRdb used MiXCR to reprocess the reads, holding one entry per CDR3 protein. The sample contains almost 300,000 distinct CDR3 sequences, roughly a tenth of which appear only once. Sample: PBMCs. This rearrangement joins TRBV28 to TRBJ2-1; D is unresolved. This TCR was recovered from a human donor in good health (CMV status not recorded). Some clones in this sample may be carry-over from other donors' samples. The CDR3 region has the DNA TGTGCCAGCAGAGAACAGAGCTCCTACAATGAGCAGTTCTTC. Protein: CASREQSSYNEQFF.